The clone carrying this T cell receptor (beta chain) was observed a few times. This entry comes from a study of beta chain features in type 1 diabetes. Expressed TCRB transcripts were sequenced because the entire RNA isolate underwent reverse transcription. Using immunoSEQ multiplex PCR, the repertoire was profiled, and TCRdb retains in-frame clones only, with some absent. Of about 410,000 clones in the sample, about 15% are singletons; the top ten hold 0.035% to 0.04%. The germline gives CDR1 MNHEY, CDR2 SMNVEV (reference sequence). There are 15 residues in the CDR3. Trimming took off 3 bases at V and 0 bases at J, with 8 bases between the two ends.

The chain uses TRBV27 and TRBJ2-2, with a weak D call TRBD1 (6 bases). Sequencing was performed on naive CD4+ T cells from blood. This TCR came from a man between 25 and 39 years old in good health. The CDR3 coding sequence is TGTGCCAGCAGTTTTCAGGGGACGAACACCGGGGAGCTGTTTTTT. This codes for CASSFQGTNTGELFF.